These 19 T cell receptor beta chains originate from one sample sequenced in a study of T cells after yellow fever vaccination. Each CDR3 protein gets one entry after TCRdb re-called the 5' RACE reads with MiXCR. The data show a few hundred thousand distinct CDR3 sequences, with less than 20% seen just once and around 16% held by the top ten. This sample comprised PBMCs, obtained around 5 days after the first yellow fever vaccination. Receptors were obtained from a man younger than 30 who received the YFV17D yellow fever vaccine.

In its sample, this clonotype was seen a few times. Written as DNA, the CDR3 is TGTGCCAGCAGCTTGGTCGGGGGATGGGAGACCCAGTACTTC. It specifies CASSLVGGWETQYF. The chain is built from TRBV7-2 and TRBJ2-5; perhaps TRBD2 as D (6 bases). The CDR3 runs 14 residues. Germline CDR1 SGHTA, CDR2 FQGNSA. The V end lost 3 bases, the J end lost 5 bases, and 13 bases lay between the germline ends.

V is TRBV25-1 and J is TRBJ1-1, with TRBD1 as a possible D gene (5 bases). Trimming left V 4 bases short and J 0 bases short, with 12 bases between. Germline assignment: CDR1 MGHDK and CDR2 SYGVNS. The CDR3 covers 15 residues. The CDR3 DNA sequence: TGTGCCAGCAGTGGGGGGACGGGGATGAACACTGAAGCTTTCTTT. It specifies CASSGGTGMNTEAFF.

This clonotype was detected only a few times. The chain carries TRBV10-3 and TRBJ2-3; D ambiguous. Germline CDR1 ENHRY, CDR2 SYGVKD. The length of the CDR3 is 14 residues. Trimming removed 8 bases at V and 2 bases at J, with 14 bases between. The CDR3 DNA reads TGTGCCATCTCGCCTAGGGATCTCACAGATACGCAGTATTTT. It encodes CAISPRDLTDTQYF.

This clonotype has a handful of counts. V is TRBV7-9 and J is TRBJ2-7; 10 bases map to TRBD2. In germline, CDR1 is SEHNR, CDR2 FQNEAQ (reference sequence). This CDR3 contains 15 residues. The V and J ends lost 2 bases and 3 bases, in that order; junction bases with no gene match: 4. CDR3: CASSLLAGGRYEQYV. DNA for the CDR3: TGTGCCAGCAGCTTATTAGCGGGGGGCCGCTACGAGCAGTACGTC.

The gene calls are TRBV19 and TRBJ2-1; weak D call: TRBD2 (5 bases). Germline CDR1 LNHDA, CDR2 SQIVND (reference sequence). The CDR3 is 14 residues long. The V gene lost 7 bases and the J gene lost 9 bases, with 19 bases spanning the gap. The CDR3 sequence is CASTPPGVGTEQFF. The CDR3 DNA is TGTGCCAGTACCCCCCCCGGGGTGGGAACTGAGCAGTTCTTC.

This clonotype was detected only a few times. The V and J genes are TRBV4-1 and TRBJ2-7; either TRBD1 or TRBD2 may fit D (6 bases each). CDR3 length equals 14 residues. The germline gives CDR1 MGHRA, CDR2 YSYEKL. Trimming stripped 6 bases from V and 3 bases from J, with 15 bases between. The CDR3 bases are TGCGCCAGCAGGGGAGGCGGGGACAACTACGAGCAGTACTTC. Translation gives CASRGGGDNYEQYF.

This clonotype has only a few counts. DNA for the CDR3: TGTGCCAGCAGCTGGATGGTAGATACGCAGTATTTT. Translating it yields CASSWMVDTQYF. The rearrangement uses TRBV7-9 and TRBJ2-3; D not resolved. This CDR3 is built from 12 residues. The V end lost 4 bases, the J end lost 5 bases, and 7 bases lay between the germline ends. Germline lookup yields CDR1 SEHNR and CDR2 FQNEAQ (reference sequence).

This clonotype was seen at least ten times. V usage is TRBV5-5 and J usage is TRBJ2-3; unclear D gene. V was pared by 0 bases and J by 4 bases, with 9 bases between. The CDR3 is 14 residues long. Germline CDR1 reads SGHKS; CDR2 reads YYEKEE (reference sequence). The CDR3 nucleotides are TGTGCCAGCAGCTTGGAATATTTCGCAGATACGCAGTATTTT. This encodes CASSLEYFADTQYF.

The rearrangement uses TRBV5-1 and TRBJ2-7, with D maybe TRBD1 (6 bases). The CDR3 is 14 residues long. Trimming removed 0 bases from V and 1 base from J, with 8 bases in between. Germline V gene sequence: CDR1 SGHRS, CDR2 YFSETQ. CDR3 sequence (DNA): TGCGCCAGCAGCTTGGACAGGGCGTCCTACGAGCAGTACGTC. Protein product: CASSLDRASYEQYV.

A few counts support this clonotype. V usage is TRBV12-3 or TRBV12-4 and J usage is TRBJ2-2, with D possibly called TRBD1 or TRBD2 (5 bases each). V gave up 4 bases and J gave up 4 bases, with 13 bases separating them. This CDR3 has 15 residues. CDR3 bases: TGTGCCAGCAGTTGGGTTGGGGCGGGCACCGGGGAGCTGTTTTTT. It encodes CASSWVGAGTGELFF.

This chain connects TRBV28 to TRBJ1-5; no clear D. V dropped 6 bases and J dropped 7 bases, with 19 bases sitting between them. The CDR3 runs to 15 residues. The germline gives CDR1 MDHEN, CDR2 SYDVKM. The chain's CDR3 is CASSLLAGGEQPQHF. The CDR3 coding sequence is TGTGCCAGCAGCCTCCTGGCGGGTGGAGAACAGCCCCAGCATTTT.

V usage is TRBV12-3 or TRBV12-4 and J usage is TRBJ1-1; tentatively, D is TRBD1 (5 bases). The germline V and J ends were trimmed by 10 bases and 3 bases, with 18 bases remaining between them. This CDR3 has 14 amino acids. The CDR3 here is CATTNGATDTEAFF. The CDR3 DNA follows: TGTGCCACGACCAATGGGGCTACCGACACTGAAGCTTTCTTT.

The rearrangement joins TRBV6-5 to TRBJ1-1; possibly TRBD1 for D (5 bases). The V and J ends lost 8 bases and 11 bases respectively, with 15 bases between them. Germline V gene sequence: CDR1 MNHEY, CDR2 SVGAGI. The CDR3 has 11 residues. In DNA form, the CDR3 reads TGTGCCAGCGGCAGGGCCCCCTTCGCTTTCTTT. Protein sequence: CASGRAPFAFF.

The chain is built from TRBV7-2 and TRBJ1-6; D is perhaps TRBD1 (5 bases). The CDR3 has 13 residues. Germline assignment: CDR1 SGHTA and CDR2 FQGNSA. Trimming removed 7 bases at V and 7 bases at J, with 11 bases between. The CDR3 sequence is CASNHQGNSPLHF. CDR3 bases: TGTGCCAGCAATCACCAGGGAAATTCACCCCTCCACTTT.

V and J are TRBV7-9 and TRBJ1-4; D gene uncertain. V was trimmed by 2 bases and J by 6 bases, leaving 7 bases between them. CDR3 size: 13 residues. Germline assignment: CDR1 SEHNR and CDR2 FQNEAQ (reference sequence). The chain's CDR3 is CASSLTVDEKLFF. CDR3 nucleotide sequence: TGTGCCAGCAGCTTAACGGTTGATGAAAAACTGTTTTTT.

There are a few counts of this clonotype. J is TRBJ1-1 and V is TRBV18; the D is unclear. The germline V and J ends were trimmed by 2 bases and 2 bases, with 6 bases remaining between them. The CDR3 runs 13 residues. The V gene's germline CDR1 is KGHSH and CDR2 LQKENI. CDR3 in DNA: TGTGCCAGCTCACCAAACCCCAACACTGAAGCTTTCTTT. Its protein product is CASSPNPNTEAFF.

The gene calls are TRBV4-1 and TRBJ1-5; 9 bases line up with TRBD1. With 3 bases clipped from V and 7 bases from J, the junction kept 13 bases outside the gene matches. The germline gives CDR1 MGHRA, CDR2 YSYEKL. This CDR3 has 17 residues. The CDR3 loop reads CASSQAPGTGYGQPQHF. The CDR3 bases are TGCGCCAGCAGCCAGGCACCCGGGACAGGGTATGGGCAGCCCCAGCATTTT.

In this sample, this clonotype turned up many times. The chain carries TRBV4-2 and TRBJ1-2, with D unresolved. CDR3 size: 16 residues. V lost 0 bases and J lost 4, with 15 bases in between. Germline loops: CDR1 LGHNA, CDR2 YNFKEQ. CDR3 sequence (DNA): TGTGCCAGCAGCCAAGATCCGACCTCTCCCGGCTATGGCTACACCTTC. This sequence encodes CASSQDPTSPGYGYTF.

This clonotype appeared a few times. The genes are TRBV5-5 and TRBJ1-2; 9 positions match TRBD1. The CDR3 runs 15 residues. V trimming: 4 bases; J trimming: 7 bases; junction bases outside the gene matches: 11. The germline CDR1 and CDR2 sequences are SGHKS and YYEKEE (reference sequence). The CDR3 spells CASSGRGTGSFGYTF. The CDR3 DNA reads TGTGCCAGCAGCGGCCGTGGGACAGGGAGCTTTGGCTACACCTTC.